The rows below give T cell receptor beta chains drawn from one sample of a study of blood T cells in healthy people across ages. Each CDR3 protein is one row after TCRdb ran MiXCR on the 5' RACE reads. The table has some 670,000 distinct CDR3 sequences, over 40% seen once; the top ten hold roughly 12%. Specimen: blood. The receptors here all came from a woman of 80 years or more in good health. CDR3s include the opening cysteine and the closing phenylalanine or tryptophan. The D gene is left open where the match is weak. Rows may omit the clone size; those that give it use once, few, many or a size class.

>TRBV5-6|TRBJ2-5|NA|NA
TGTGCCAGCAGCTCCCTGGGGGCAGAGCAGTACTTC
CASSSLGAEQYF
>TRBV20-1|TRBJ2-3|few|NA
TGCAGTGCTAGAGATCCCCGCGGGGATACGCAGTATTTT
CSARDPRGDTQYF
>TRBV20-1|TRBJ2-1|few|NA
TGCAGTGCTAGTGGAGGCCCCTCCTACAATGAGCAGTTCTTC
CSASGGPSYNEQFF
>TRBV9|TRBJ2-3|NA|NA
TGTGCCAGCAGTGAAAACGGAGGGGGCAACACAGATACGCAGTATTTT
CASSENGGGNTDTQYF
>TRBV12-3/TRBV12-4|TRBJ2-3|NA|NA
TGTGCCAGCAGTTTGGATCTCAACGCAGATGTGCAGTATTTT
CASSLDLNADVQYF
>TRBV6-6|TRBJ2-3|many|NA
TGTGCCAGCAGTTACTCTAGGGGGGGCGATACGCAGTATTTT
CASSYSRGGDTQYF
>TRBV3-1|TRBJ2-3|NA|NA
TGTGCCAGCAGCCAGGATGCCCCGGGCCCGCAGTATTTT
CASSQDAPGPQYF
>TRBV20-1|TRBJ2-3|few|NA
TGCAGTGCTAGGTCGGGGGCCGATATCGCGCAGTATTTT
CSARSGADIAQYF
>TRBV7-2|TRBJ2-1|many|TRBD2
TGTGCCAGCAGACCGGGACTAGTTAATGAGCAGTTCTTC
CASRPGLVNEQFF
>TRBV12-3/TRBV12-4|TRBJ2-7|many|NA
TGTGCCAGCAGTTTCCGGCGGACGAGCTCCTACGAGCAGTACTTC
CASSFRRTSSYEQYF
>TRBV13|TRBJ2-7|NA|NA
TGTGCCAGCAGTTTTTCAGGGGCGGGGGCCTACGAGCAGTACTTC
CASSFSGAGAYEQYF
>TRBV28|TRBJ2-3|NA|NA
TGTGCCAGCAGTTTTTTTAACGGGGGTTTATCAGATACGCAGTATTTT
CASSFFNGGLSDTQYF
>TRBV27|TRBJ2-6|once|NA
TGTGCCAGCAGTTCCGGACAGACCCGATACTCTGGGGCCAACGTCCTGACTTTC
CASSSGQTRYSGANVLTF
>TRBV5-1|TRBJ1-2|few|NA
TGCGCCAGCAGGACGGGACACTCTAACTATGGCTACACCTTC
CASRTGHSNYGYTF
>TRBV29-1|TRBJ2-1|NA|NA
TGCAGCGTTGAAGATCTGGGGGACAATGAGCAGTTCTTC
CSVEDLGDNEQFF
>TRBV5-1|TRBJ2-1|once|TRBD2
TGCGCCAGCAGCTTCCGAGCGGGAGCTACCTACAATGAGCAGTTCTTC
CASSFRAGATYNEQFF
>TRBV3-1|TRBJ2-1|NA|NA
TGTGCCAGCAGCCAAGAGACTACCTGGCGCAATGAGCAGTTCTTC
CASSQETTWRNEQFF
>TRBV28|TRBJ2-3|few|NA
TGTGCCAGCAGTCCACGGGACGGAGCCCTTTTAAATACGCAGTATTTT
CASSPRDGALLNTQYF
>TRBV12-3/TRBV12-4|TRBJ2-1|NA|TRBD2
TGTGCCAGCAGTGAACTAGCGGGAGGGCTCGATGAGCAGTTCTTC
CASSELAGGLDEQFF
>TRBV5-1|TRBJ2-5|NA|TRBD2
TGCGCCAGCAGCTTGGGTCTAGCGGGAGGAGGGCCCCAAGAGACCCAGTACTTC
CASSLGLAGGGPQETQYF
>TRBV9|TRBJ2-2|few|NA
TGTGCCAGCAGCGCATGGGGCGGTAACACCGGGGAGCTGTTTTTT
CASSAWGGNTGELFF
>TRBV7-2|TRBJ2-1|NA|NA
TGTGCCAGCAGCTCCACACTTTTGGTACAGTTCTTC
CASSSTLLVQFF
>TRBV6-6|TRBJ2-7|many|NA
TGTGCCAGCAGGGGGCCAGGGGACGTTAACTACGAGCAGTACTTC
CASRGPGDVNYEQYF
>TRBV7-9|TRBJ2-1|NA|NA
TGTGCCAGCCGCCTGGGAAACAATGAGCAGTTCTTC
CASRLGNNEQFF
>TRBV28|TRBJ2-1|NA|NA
TGTGCCAGCAACACGGCCGGGCCAGACAATGAGCAGTTCTTC
CASNTAGPDNEQFF
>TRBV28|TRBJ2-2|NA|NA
TGTGCTAGCAGTTTCTCGGCCGGGGAGCTGTTTTTT
CASSFSAGELFF
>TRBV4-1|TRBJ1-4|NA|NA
TGCGCCAGCAGCCCCGTAGGGAGAGTTGAAAAACTGTTTTTT
CASSPVGRVEKLFF
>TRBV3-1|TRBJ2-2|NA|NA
TGTGCCAGCAGCAAAAAACGGGACTCAACGAACACCGGGGAGCTGTTTTTT
CASSKKRDSTNTGELFF
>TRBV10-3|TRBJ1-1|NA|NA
TGTGCCATCAGTGACAGGGGCGCAATCAACACTGAAGTTTTCTTT
CAISDRGAINTEVFF
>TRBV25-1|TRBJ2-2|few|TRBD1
TGTGCCAGCAGTGAACCTCCGGGACAGGGGGTCACCGGGGAGCTGTTTTTT
CASSEPPGQGVTGELFF
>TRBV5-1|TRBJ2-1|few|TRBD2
TGCGCCAGCACCCCCCGTACTAGCGTAAGCTCCTACAATGAGCAGTTCTTC
CASTPRTSVSSYNEQFF
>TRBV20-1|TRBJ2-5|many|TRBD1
TGCCCGGACAGGGTTAAGACCCAGTACTTC
CPDRVKTQYF
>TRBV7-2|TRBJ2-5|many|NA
TGTACCAGCAGCTTAATGGAGACCCAGTACTTC
CTSSLMETQYF
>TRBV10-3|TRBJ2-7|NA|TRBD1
TGTGCCTTCAGGACAGGAGAACCCTACAATGAGCAGTACTTC
CAFRTGEPYNEQYF
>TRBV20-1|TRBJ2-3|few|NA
TGCAGTGCTAGGTTTGCCCCAGATACGCAGTATTTT
CSARFAPDTQYF
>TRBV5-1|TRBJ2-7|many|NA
TGCGCCACCGAAATGGAGCGGCAATCTCACGAGCAGTACTTC
CATEMERQSHEQYF
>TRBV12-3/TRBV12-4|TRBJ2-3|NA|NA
TGTGCCAGCAGCCGGGCAAGAGCTTGTGCAGATACGCAGTATTTT
CASSRARACADTQYF
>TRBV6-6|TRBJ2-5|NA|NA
TGTGCCAGCTTAAAGAGCGCCGAGACCCAGTACTTC
CASLKSAETQYF
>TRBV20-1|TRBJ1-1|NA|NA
TGCAGTGCTCCGAAATTTGCGGGACTCTTAGGCACTGAAGCTTTCTTT
CSAPKFAGLLGTEAFF
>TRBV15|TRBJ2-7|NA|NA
TGTGCCACCAGCATTGCCCGGGGGCCGGACAACTCCTACGAGCAGTACTTC
CATSIARGPDNSYEQYF
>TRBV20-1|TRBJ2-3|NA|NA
TGCAGTGCCAGTAGTCCAGATACGCAGTATTTT
CSASSPDTQYF
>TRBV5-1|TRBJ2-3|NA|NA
TGCGCCGTTACGACAGGAGGAAGCACAGATACGCAGTATTTT
CAVTTGGSTDTQYF
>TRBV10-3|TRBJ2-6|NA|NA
TGTGCCATCACCGACAGGGAGGCTGGGGCCAACGTCCTGACTTTC
CAITDREAGANVLTF
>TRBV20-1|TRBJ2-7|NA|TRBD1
TGCAGTGCTCGTGGACAGGGATCTAACGAGCAGTACTTC
CSARGQGSNEQYF
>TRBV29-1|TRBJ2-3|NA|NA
TGCAGCGTTGATGGGGGATCCGGCACAGATACGCAGTATTTT
CSVDGGSGTDTQYF
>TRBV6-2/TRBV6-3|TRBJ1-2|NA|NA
TGTGCCAGCAGTTACTACATCCTGGACGCATATGGCTACACCTTC
CASSYYILDAYGYTF
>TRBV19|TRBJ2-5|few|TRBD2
TGTGCCAGTAGACTAGCGGGAGATCAAGAGACCCAGTACTTC
CASRLAGDQETQYF
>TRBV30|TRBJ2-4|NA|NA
TGTGCCTGCCGGACCTTAGCCAAAAACATTCAGTACTTC
CACRTLAKNIQYF
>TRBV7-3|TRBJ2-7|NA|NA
TGTGCCAGCAGCGTGATGGCGGGCTACGAGCAGTACTTC
CASSVMAGYEQYF
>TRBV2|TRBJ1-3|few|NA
TGTGCCAGCGAGAACTCTGGAAACACCATATATTTT
CASENSGNTIYF
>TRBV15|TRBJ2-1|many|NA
TGTGCCACCAGCAGTCGCGGCGGTGAGCAGTTCTTC
CATSSRGGEQFF
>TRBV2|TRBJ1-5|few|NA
TGTGCCAGCAGTGAATCGGCCTATAGCAATCAGCCCCAGCATTTT
CASSESAYSNQPQHF
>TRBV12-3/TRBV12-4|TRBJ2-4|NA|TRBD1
TGTGCCAGCAGTCGACAGGGGGGAACGGACATTCAGTACTTC
CASSRQGGTDIQYF
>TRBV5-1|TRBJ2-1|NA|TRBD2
TGCGCCAGCAGTTCGTCAGGAGCGGGGGGGCTCTACAATGAGCAGTTCTTC
CASSSSGAGGLYNEQFF